The TCR beta chain described here comes from a study of blood T cell repertoires in COVID-19. There are 16 residues in the CDR3. Per the germline V gene, CDR1 is SNHLY and CDR2 is FYNNEI. V was clipped by 1 base and J by 2 bases; unmatched bases: 2. In the original workflow: Amplification of reference gene primers provided the estimated nucleated cell counts. Sequenced by immunoSEQ multiplex PCR; TCRdb stores in-frame clones only, minus some. V and J calls and clone size come straight from that table; D and trimming were deduced from the DNA. The sample yields some 230,000 clones, more than 80% seen once.

V and J are TRBV2 and TRBJ2-2, with 9 bases matching TRBD2. The receptor was derived from a woman aged 18-29 years in a cohort exposed to, infected with or recovered from COVID-19 (not recorded which). Material for sequencing was PBMCs or T cells enriched from blood (not recorded which). The chain's CDR3 is CASSEGLAGNTGELFF. CDR3 coding DNA: TGTGCCAGCAGTGAAGGGCTAGCGGGAAACACCGGGGAGCTGTTTTTT.